This TCR beta chain was retrieved from a study of identical twins. TCRdb reprocessed the 5' RACE reads via MiXCR and lists one record per CDR3 protein. The sample has approximately 700,000 distinct CDR3 sequences, 18% seen once. The CDR3 consists of 15 residues. J was trimmed by 1 base and V by 7 bases; bases with no gene match: 4. CDR1 and CDR2 (germline): MNHNS, SASEGT. Another study also made use of these data, one on T cells expressing NK-cell markers.

Specimen: PBMCs. The clonotype was recovered from a woman aged 18-29 years in good health. This chain uses TRBV6-1 with TRBJ1-5; 10 bases agree with TRBD1. In DNA form, the CDR3 reads TGTGCCAGCACCCGACAGGGGGCGAGCAATCAGCCCCAGCATTTT. Amino acid sequence: CASTRQGASNQPQHF.